Listed here are 10 T cell receptor beta chains from one sample, sequenced in a study of T-cell memory formation after mild COVID-19. One entry per CDR3 protein results from TCRdb running MiXCR on the 5' RACE reads. In the table there are some 150,000 distinct CDR3 sequences, over 6% of which are singletons. The specimen was PBMCs or a T cell subset sorted from them (not recorded which). The receptors shown here come from an adult woman who had mild COVID-19 (a few samples of this study predate the infection). Cell type and time point are not known.

The CDR3 spells CASSRDRAGYGYTF. CDR3 sequence (DNA): TGTGCCAGCAGCCGGGACAGGGCGGGCTATGGCTACACCTTC. The gene calls are TRBV7-3 and TRBJ1-2; 9 nucleotides agree with TRBD1. Trimming took 5 bases from V and 4 from J; bases not matched to a gene: 5. Germline assignment: CDR1 SGHTA and CDR2 FQGTGA. The CDR3 length is 14 residues.

J is TRBJ1-6 and V is TRBV5-1, with D perhaps TRBD1 (6 bases). Germline V gene sequence: CDR1 SGHRS, CDR2 YFSETQ. This CDR3 contains 14 residues. V lost 4 bases, J lost 9 bases, and 14 bases lay in between. The CDR3 DNA follows: TGCGCCAGCAGCAGGGGCGGGGGCTCTTCACCCCTCCACTTT. Translating gives CASSRGGGSSPLHF. Filled out from reference TRBV5-1 and TRBJ1-6, the complete variable domain reads KAGVTQTPRYLIKTRGQQVTLSCSPISGHRSVSWYQQTPGQGLQFLFEYFSETQRNKGNFPGRFSGRQFSNSRSEMNVSTLELGDSALYLCASSRGGGSSPLHFGNGTRLTVT.

The table lists this clonotype with a few counts. In DNA form, the CDR3 reads TGTGCCAGCAGTTCTGGACACCGTTCCAATTCACCCCTCCACTTT. It translates to CASSSGHRSNSPLHF. The genes are TRBV6-2 or TRBV6-3 and TRBJ1-6; maybe TRBD1 (5 bases). The V end was cut by 4 bases, the J end by 7 bases, with 14 bases between. The CDR3 is 15 residues long. Germline V gene lookup returns CDR1 MNHEY and CDR2 SVGEGT.

This rearrangement joins TRBV7-8 to TRBJ1-2; no reliable D call. The V end lost 1 base, the J end lost 3 bases, and 12 bases lay between the germline ends. There are 15 residues in the CDR3. Looked up from germline, CDR1 is SGHVS and CDR2 is FQNEAQ. CDR3 bases: TGTGCCAGCAGCTTAGGGCCCAGGAGTGACTATGGCTACACCTTC. Translation: CASSLGPRSDYGYTF. The full variable domain, completed using reference TRBV7-8 and TRBJ1-2, is GAGVSQSPRYKVAKRGQDVALRCDPISGHVSLFWYQQALGQGPEFLTYFQNEAQLDKSGLPSDRFFAERPEGSVSTLKIQRTQQEDSAVYLCASSLGPRSDYGYTFGSGTRLTVV.

A few counts support this clonotype. The rearrangement joins TRBV29-1 to TRBJ1-1; no reliable D call. There are 16 residues in the CDR3. Germline V gene data show CDR1 as SQVTM and CDR2 as ANQGSEA. Deletions cut 8 bases from V and 4 bases from J, with 26 bases between. This CDR3 is CSITGVGVAAGTEAFF. The CDR3 nucleotides are TGCAGCATTACCGGGGTTGGTGTGGCAGCGGGCACTGAAGCTTTCTTT.

This clonotype was counted ten times or more. This chain links TRBV4-3 with TRBJ2-3, with 7 nucleotides matching TRBD2. The trim removed 4 bases at V and 3 bases at J, leaving 10 bases unmatched. CDR3 length: 16 residues. Germline CDR1 reads LGHNA; CDR2 reads YSLEER. This CDR3 reads CASSPEGGSWTDTQYF. The CDR3 nucleotides are TGCGCCAGCAGCCCAGAAGGCGGGAGTTGGACAGATACGCAGTATTTT.

This clonotype came up a few times. V is TRBV20-1 and J is TRBJ1-1; D is possibly TRBD1 (5 bases). Germline CDR1 DFQATT, CDR2 SNEGSKA (reference sequence). Trimming took 7 bases from V and 3 from J, leaving 12 bases between them. The CDR3 sequence is 12 residues long. CDR3 loop: CSVQGLDTEAFF. CDR3 bases: TGCAGTGTCCAGGGATTGGACACTGAAGCTTTCTTT.

This clonotype was recorded at least ten times. The CDR3 sequence is CASTDNTDTQYF. The CDR3 nucleotides are TGTGCCAGCACGGACAACACAGATACGCAGTATTTT. This rearrangement joins TRBV6-5 to TRBJ2-3; possibly TRBD1 for D (5 bases). The CDR3 has 12 amino acids. From germline, CDR1 is MNHEY and CDR2 SVGAGI. V lost 7 bases to trimming and J lost 2 bases, with 7 bases between them.

The chain links TRBV20-1 to TRBJ2-3; D may be TRBD1 (6 bases). Trimming took 5 bases from V and 3 from J, leaving 18 bases between them. Per the germline V gene, CDR1 is DFQATT and CDR2 is SNEGSKA (reference sequence). This CDR3 region has 15 residues. CDR3 coding DNA: TGCAGTGCTCCCCCCCCGGGACAAGTAACAGATACGCAGTATTTT. It codes for CSAPPPGQVTDTQYF.

Ten or more counts support this clonotype. The chain uses TRBV7-3 and TRBJ2-5; 8 bases match TRBD2. CDR1 is SGHTA and CDR2 is FQGTGA in the germline V gene. Losses at the gene ends were 2 bases for V and 1 base for J; bases not matched to a gene: 9. This CDR3 is built from 17 residues. CDR3: CASSLPVAGTLQETQYF. In nucleotides, the CDR3 is TGTGCCAGCAGCTTACCTGTAGCGGGGACACTCCAAGAGACCCAGTACTTC.